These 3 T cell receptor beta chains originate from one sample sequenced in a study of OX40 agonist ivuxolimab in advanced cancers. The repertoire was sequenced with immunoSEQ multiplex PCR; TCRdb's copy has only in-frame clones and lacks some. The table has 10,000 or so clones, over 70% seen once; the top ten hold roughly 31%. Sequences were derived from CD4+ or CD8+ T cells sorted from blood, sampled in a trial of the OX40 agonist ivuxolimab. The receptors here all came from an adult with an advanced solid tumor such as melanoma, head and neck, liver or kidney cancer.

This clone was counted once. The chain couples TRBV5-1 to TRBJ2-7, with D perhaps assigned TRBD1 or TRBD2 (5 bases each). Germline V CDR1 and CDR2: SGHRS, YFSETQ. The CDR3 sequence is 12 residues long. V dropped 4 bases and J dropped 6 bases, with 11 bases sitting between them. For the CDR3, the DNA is TGCGCCAGCAGCATCCTCGGGACCGAGCAGTACTTC. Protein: CASSILGTEQYF.

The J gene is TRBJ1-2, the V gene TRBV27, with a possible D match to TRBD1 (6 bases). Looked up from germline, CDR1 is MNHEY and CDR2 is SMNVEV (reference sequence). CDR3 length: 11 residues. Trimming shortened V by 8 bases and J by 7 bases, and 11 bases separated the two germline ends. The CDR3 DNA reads TGTGCCAGCCGGACAGCTCTTGGCTACACCTTC. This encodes CASRTALGYTF.

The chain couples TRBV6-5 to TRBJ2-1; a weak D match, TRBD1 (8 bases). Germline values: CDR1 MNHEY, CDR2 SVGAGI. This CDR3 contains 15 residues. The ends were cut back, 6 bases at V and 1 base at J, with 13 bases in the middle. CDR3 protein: CASRPQGGSYNEQFF. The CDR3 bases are TGTGCCAGCAGGCCACAGGGGGGGTCCTACAATGAGCAGTTCTTC.